The rows below give T cell receptor beta chains drawn from one sample of a study of T cell changes during pregnancy in multiple sclerosis. Measured with immunoSEQ multiplex PCR; TCRdb has only the in-frame clones, and not every one. The sample lists just under 85,000 clones; roughly nine tenths were seen once. The source was peripheral blood, collected in the first trimester of pregnancy. All receptors derive from a female donor with multiple sclerosis, enrolled in a pregnancy study. CDR3s include the opening cysteine and the closing phenylalanine or tryptophan. The D gene is left open where the match is weak.

CDR3 protein,CDR3 DNA,V gene,D gene,J gene
CASRDPGQGVVEQYF,TGTGCCAGTAGGGACCCGGGACAGGGGGTGGTCGAGCAGTACTTC,TRBV19,TRBD1,TRBJ2-7
CASSNLGSSYNEQFF,TGTGCCAGCTCAAATCTGGGGAGCTCCTACAATGAGCAGTTCTTC,TRBV18,-,TRBJ2-1
CASSLGTGGGNQPQHF,TGTGCCAGCAGTCTCGGTACAGGGGGCGGCAATCAGCCCCAGCATTTT,TRBV28,TRBD1,TRBJ1-5
CASSPPDRLNTEAFF,TGTGCCAGCTCACCCCCGGACAGACTGAACACTGAAGCTTTCTTT,TRBV18,-,TRBJ1-1
CASSRGETQYF,TGTGCCAGCAGTCGGGGGGAGACCCAGTACTTC,TRBV6-5,-,TRBJ2-5
CASSRLTGDGNEQYF,TGTGCCAGCAGCCGACTGACAGGGGATGGAAACGAGCAGTACTTC,TRBV11-2,TRBD1,TRBJ2-7
CASLIGTSGRGETQYF,TGCGCCAGCCTTATCGGGACTAGCGGGAGAGGGGAGACCCAGTACTTC,TRBV23-1,TRBD2,TRBJ2-5
CASSGDSDNEQFF,TGTGCCAGCAGCGGGGACAGCGACAATGAGCAGTTCTTC,TRBV28,TRBD1,TRBJ2-1
CASSTGGEKTQYF,TGTGCCAGCAGTACAGGGGGCGAAAAGACCCAGTACTTC,TRBV6-1,TRBD1,TRBJ2-5
CASSLFYTEAFF,TGTGCCAGCAGCCTGTTCTACACTGAAGCTTTCTTT,TRBV5-4,-,TRBJ1-1
CASSYTPSSGQETQYF,TGTGCCAGCAGTTACACCCCCTCTTCAGGACAAGAGACCCAGTACTTC,TRBV6-5,-,TRBJ2-5
CASSPPGTTRETQYF,TGTGCCAGCAGTCCCCCCGGGACTACTAGAGAGACCCAGTACTTC,TRBV28,TRBD2,TRBJ2-5
CASTGGEGTQYF,TGTGCCAGCACGGGGGGCGAGGGGACCCAGTACTTC,TRBV6-1,-,TRBJ2-5